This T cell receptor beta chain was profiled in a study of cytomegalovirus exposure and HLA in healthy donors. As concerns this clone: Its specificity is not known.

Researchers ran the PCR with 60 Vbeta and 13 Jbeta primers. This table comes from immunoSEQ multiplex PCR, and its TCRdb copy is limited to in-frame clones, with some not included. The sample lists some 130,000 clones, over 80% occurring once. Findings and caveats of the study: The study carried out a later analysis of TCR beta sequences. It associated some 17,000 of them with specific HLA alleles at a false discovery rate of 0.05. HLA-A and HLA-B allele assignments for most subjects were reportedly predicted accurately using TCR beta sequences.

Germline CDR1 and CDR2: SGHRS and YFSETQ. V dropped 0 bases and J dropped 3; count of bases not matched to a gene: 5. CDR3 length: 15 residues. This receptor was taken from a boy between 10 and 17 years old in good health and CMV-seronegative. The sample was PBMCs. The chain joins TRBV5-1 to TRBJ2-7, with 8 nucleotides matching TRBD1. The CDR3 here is CASSLETGGYYEQYF. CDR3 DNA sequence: TGCGCCAGCAGCTTGGAAACAGGGGGATACTACGAGCAGTACTTC.